What follows are 22 T cell receptor beta chains derived from one specimen sequenced in a study of blood T cell repertoires in COVID-19. Assay: immunoSEQ multiplex PCR; the TCRdb copy retains only in-frame clones and omits some. There are 200,000 to 250,000 clones in the sample; nearly 90% occur only once, and roughly 16% lies in the top ten. The sequenced sample was PBMCs or T cells enriched from blood (not recorded which). Source of these receptors: a man aged 30 to 45 who had been exposed to COVID-19.

V gene TRBV3-1 (or the pseudogene TRBV3-2) combines with J gene TRBJ2-7; possible D gene TRBD2, 5 bases. The CDR3 loop spans 15 amino acids. Trimming took 3 bases from V and 0 from J, leaving 12 bases between them. Looked up from germline, CDR1 is LGHDT and CDR2 is YNNKEL (reference sequence). The CDR3 DNA follows: TGTGCCAGCAGCCAGGGAGACATGAGCTCCTACGAGCAGTACTTC. Protein sequence: CASSQGDMSSYEQYF.

The chain is built from TRBV6-5 and TRBJ2-1; possibly TRBD2 for D (6 bases). The CDR3 is made up of 14 amino acids. V lost 5 bases and J 0 bases, leaving 8 bases between the germline ends. Germline CDR1 MNHEY, CDR2 SVGAGI. The CDR3 DNA sequence: TGTGCCAGCAGTCGGGGGAGCTCCTACAATGAGCAGTTCTTC. Amino acids: CASSRGSSYNEQFF.

The chain employs TRBV3-1 (or the pseudogene TRBV3-2) and TRBJ1-5; TRBD1 matches at 9 bases. The CDR3 consists of 15 residues. Germline lookup yields CDR1 LGHDT and CDR2 YNNKEL (reference sequence). V gave up 1 base and J gave up 4 bases; unmatched junction bases: 2. The CDR3 DNA reads TGTGCCAGCAGCCAAGGAGGGACAGGGAATCAGCCCCAGCATTTT. Amino acids: CASSQGGTGNQPQHF.

This chain uses TRBV27 with TRBJ1-2; the match to TRBD1 covers 8 bases. The V and J ends lost 3 bases and 8 bases, in that order; junction bases with no gene match: 5. The CDR3 length is 13 residues. Germline CDR1 is MNHEY and CDR2 is SMNVEV (reference sequence). The CDR3 DNA follows: TGTGCCAGCAGTTTGCAGGGGGCAGGGGGCTACACCTTC. Amino acid sequence: CASSLQGAGGYTF.

The gene calls are TRBV4-1 and TRBJ2-7; TRBD1 aligns across 8 bases. Germline loops: CDR1 MGHRA, CDR2 YSYEKL. The CDR3 extends over 16 amino acids. Germline trimming cut 3 bases from V and 3 bases from J; bases unmatched to any gene: 10. DNA of the CDR3: TGCGCCAGCAGCCAGGCAGACCAGGGGGCATTCTACGAGCAGTACTTC. Translated, it gives CASSQADQGAFYEQYF.

This chain connects TRBV5-4 to TRBJ1-6; D is possibly TRBD1 (6 bases). The CDR3 extends over 15 amino acids. V lost 2 bases and J 7 bases, leaving 13 bases between the germline ends. CDR1 is SGHNT, CDR2 YYREEE, per germline (reference sequence). CDR3 residues: CASSFQQGSNSPLHF. CDR3 coding DNA: TGTGCCAGCAGCTTTCAACAGGGAAGCAATTCACCCCTCCACTTT.

The chain combines TRBV5-7 with TRBJ2-2; 11 bases match TRBD2. TRBV5-7 is an open reading frame whose function is uncertain. The ends lost 2 bases at V and 5 bases at J; junction bases unmatched: 5. The CDR3 loop spans 16 amino acids. CDR3 sequence reads: CASSFTSGGDTGELFF. CDR3 nucleotide sequence: TGTGCCAGCAGCTTCACTAGCGGGGGAGATACCGGGGAGCTGTTTTTT.

The chain combines TRBV7-2 with TRBJ2-3, with a possible D match to TRBD1 (8 bases). Germline V gene lookup returns CDR1 SGHTA and CDR2 FQGNSA. V gave up 5 bases and J gave up 0 bases, with 18 bases separating them. This CDR3 comprises 17 residues. CDR3 in DNA: TGTGCCAGCAGCCCCGGACAGGGAGGGCTCAGCACAGATACGCAGTATTTT. Translated: CASSPGQGGLSTDTQYF.

The V and J genes are TRBV9 and TRBJ1-4; possible D gene TRBD1, 5 bases. Germline CDR1 and CDR2: SGDLS and YYNGEE. The V gene lost 5 bases and the J gene lost 2 bases, with 22 bases spanning the gap. This CDR3 region has 18 residues. The CDR3, as DNA: TGTGCCAGCAGTAAAAACCAGGGCCCCGGAGATACTAATGAAAAACTGTTTTTT. Amino acids: CASSKNQGPGDTNEKLFF.

CDR3 bases: TGTGCCAGCAGCTTAGAACAGGGTAGTTATTCACCCCTCCACTTT. It encodes CASSLEQGSYSPLHF. The chain employs TRBV11-2 and TRBJ1-6, with D possibly TRBD1 on 6 matching bases. Trimming took off 0 bases at V and 8 bases at J, with 11 bases between the two ends. CDR1 is SGHAT and CDR2 is FQNNGV in the germline V gene. This CDR3 has 15 amino acids.

This CDR3 is CAWSAVEEQYF. CDR3 coding DNA: TGTGCCTGGAGTGCGGTTGAGGAGCAGTACTTC. The rearrangement joins TRBV30 to TRBJ2-7; D is undetermined. The CDR3 is 11 residues long. Trimming shortened V by 1 base and J by 7 bases, and 8 bases separated the two germline ends. The germline gives CDR1 GTSNPN, CDR2 SVGIG (reference sequence).

V and J are TRBV2 and TRBJ1-2; D might be TRBD1 (6 bases). Germline assignment: CDR1 SNHLY and CDR2 FYNNEI. Trimming shortened V by 5 bases and J by 4 bases, and 14 bases separated the two germline ends. This CDR3 has 14 residues. Here the CDR3 reads CASSLSGQIYGYTF. The CDR3 coding sequence is TGTGCCAGCAGTTTATCGGGACAAATCTATGGCTACACCTTC.

This chain connects TRBV2 to TRBJ2-2, with 8 bases identical to TRBD2. After removal of 3 bases from V and 0 bases from J, the junction contained 3 bases not matched to a gene. Germline assignment: CDR1 SNHLY and CDR2 FYNNEI. The CDR3 spans 16 residues. CDR3 DNA sequence: TGTGCCAGCAGTGACGAGCGGGAGACGAACACCGGGGAGCTGTTTTTT. It codes for CASSDERETNTGELFF. Complete variable domain (other parts from reference TRBV2 and TRBJ2-2): EPEVTQTPSHQVTQMGQEVILRCVPISNHLYFYWYRQILGQKVEFLVSFYNNEISEKSEIFDDQFSVERPDGSNFTLKIRSTKLEDSAMYFCASSDERETNTGELFFGEGSRLTVL.

This clone was recorded only once. The rearrangement joins TRBV6-2 or TRBV6-3 to TRBJ1-1; TRBD1 agrees at 7 bases. Per the germline V gene, CDR1 is MNHEY and CDR2 is SVGEGT. V dropped 6 bases and J dropped 5; count of bases not matched to a gene: 9. CDR3 size: 14 residues. CDR3 sequence (DNA): TGTGCCAGCAGCCCGTTGAGGGGGCGAACTGAAGCTTTCTTT. It yields the protein CASSPLRGRTEAFF.

The rearrangement links TRBV6-5 to TRBJ1-1; weak D call: TRBD1 (6 bases). Germline V gene lookup returns CDR1 MNHEY and CDR2 SVGAGI. Trimming cost V 6 bases and J 6 bases, with 20 bases left between them. This CDR3 region has 15 residues. CDR3 coding DNA: TGTGCCAGCAGACCCCGAACCACAGGGCTAGCTGAAGCTTTCTTT. Residues: CASRPRTTGLAEAFF.

V and J are TRBV5-1 and TRBJ1-2, with TRBD1 matching over 7 bases. The germline CDR1 and CDR2 sequences are SGHRS and YFSETQ. This CDR3 contains 14 residues. V was clipped by 4 bases and J by 2 bases; unmatched bases: 5. The CDR3 DNA is TGCGCCAGCAGCGCCACAGGGGACAACTATGGCTACACCTTC. Protein sequence: CASSATGDNYGYTF. The full variable domain, completed using reference TRBV5-1 and TRBJ1-2, is KAGVTQTPRYLIKTRGQQVTLSCSPISGHRSVSWYQQTPGQGLQFLFEYFSETQRNKGNFPGRFSGRQFSNSRSEMNVSTLELGDSALYLCASSATGDNYGYTFGSGTRLTVV.

The genes are TRBV3-1 (or the pseudogene TRBV3-2) and TRBJ1-6, with TRBD1 matching 9 bases. V gave up 1 base and J gave up 6 bases; unmatched junction bases: 4. CDR3 size: 16 residues. Looked up from germline, CDR1 is LGHDT and CDR2 is YNNKEL (reference sequence). The CDR3 bases are TGTGCCAGCAGCCAAGTTACAGGGGGCGGTAATTCACCCCTCCACTTT. It specifies CASSQVTGGGNSPLHF.

Turning to this clone: This specimen includes other DNA sequences encoding the same CDR3. The rearrangement uses TRBV19 and TRBJ2-7; TRBD1 is a possible D gene (6 bases). This CDR3 contains 13 residues. Germline CDR1 reads LNHDA; CDR2 reads SQIVND (reference sequence). V shed 4 bases and J shed 3 bases, with 10 bases lying between them. The CDR3 reads CASSRGQSYEQYF. The CDR3 DNA follows: TGTGCCAGTAGTAGAGGACAGAGCTACGAGCAGTACTTC.

In its sample, this clone was seen a few times. The V call is TRBV2, the J call TRBJ2-1, with a tentative D call TRBD1 (7 bases). The V end lost 11 bases, the J end lost 7 bases, and 21 bases lay between the germline ends. Per the germline V gene, CDR1 is SNHLY and CDR2 is FYNNEI. CDR3 length: 14 residues. The CDR3 DNA sequence: TGTGCCGGGGGCGGGACAGACTTAACGAATGAGCAGTTCTTC. Protein sequence: CAGGGTDLTNEQFF.

The genes are TRBV7-9 and TRBJ1-1, with D maybe TRBD1 (6 bases). CDR1 is SEHNR and CDR2 is FQNEAQ in the germline V gene (reference sequence). The CDR3 loop spans 15 amino acids. Deletions cut 6 bases from V and 2 bases from J, with 16 bases between. The CDR3 spells CASRPTRGPNTEAFF. CDR3 nucleotide sequence: TGTGCCAGCAGGCCAACCAGGGGCCCTAACACTGAAGCTTTCTTT.

The chain is built from TRBV19 and TRBJ2-1; D might be TRBD1 (6 bases). CDR3 length: 15 residues. From germline, CDR1 is LNHDA and CDR2 SQIVND (reference sequence). Trimming took 5 bases from V and 7 from J, leaving 18 bases between them. The DNA for the CDR3 is TGTGCCAGTAGTTTCCAGATGGGGGCGGTAAATGAGCAGTTCTTC. It yields the protein CASSFQMGAVNEQFF.

The rearrangement uses TRBV19 and TRBJ2-3; D is uncertain. V lost 3 bases and J lost 7, with 17 bases in between. This CDR3 contains 15 residues. Germline CDR1 is LNHDA and CDR2 is SQIVND (reference sequence). CDR3 sequence: CASSITARVRNTQYF. The CDR3 DNA reads as TGTGCCAGTAGTATTACGGCTAGAGTGAGGAATACGCAGTATTTT.